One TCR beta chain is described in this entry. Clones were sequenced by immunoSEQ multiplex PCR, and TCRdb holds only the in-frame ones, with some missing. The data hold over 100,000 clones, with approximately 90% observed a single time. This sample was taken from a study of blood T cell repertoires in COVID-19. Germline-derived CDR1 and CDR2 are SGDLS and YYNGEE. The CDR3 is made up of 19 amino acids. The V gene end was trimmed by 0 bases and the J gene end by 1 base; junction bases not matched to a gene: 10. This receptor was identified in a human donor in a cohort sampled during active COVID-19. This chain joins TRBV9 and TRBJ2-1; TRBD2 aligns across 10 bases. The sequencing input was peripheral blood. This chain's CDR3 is CASSVAPAGGPLSYNEQFF. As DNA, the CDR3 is TGTGCCAGCAGCGTAGCTCCAGCGGGGGGGCCTTTGTCCTACAATGAGCAGTTCTTC.